The entry that follows covers one T cell receptor beta chain sequence. Its antigen remains unidentified. The sample is drawn from a study of vaccination and CD4 T cells after COVID-19. Documented treatment: approximately 10-day PBMC culture with coronavirus spike peptide pools or control peptides (ViraFEST assay). CDR1 DFQATT and CDR2 SNEGSKA come from the germline V gene (reference sequence). The CDR3 has 14 amino acids. V was pared by 6 bases and J by 5 bases, with 7 bases of the junction left unmatched. The study sequenced cultured CD4+ T cell DNA using the Oncomine TCR Beta short-read assay. MiXCR, run by TCRdb on the PCR reads, gives a single entry per CDR3 protein. The repertoire holds roughly 14,000 distinct CDR3 sequences, with about 46% as singletons.

This chain joins TRBV20-1 and TRBJ2-2; 9 nucleotides line up with TRBD2. The sample consisted of CD4+ T cells from blood, cultured in vitro. The sequence came from a human donor who had recovered from COVID-19. Written as DNA, the CDR3 is TGCAGTGCAATAGCGGGAGTAGGAACCGGGGAGCTGTTTTTT. Translating gives CSAIAGVGTGELFF.